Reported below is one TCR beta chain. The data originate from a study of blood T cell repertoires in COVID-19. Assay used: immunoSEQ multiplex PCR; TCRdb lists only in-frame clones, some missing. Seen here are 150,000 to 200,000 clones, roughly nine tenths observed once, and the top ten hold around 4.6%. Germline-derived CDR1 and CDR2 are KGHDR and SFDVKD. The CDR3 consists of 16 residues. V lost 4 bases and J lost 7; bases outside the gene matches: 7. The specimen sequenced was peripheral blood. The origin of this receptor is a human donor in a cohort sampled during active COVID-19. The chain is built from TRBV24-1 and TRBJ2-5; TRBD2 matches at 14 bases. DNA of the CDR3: TGTGCCACCAGTGACTGGACTAGCGGGGGGCCGGGGACCCAGTACTTC. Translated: CATSDWTSGGPGTQYF.